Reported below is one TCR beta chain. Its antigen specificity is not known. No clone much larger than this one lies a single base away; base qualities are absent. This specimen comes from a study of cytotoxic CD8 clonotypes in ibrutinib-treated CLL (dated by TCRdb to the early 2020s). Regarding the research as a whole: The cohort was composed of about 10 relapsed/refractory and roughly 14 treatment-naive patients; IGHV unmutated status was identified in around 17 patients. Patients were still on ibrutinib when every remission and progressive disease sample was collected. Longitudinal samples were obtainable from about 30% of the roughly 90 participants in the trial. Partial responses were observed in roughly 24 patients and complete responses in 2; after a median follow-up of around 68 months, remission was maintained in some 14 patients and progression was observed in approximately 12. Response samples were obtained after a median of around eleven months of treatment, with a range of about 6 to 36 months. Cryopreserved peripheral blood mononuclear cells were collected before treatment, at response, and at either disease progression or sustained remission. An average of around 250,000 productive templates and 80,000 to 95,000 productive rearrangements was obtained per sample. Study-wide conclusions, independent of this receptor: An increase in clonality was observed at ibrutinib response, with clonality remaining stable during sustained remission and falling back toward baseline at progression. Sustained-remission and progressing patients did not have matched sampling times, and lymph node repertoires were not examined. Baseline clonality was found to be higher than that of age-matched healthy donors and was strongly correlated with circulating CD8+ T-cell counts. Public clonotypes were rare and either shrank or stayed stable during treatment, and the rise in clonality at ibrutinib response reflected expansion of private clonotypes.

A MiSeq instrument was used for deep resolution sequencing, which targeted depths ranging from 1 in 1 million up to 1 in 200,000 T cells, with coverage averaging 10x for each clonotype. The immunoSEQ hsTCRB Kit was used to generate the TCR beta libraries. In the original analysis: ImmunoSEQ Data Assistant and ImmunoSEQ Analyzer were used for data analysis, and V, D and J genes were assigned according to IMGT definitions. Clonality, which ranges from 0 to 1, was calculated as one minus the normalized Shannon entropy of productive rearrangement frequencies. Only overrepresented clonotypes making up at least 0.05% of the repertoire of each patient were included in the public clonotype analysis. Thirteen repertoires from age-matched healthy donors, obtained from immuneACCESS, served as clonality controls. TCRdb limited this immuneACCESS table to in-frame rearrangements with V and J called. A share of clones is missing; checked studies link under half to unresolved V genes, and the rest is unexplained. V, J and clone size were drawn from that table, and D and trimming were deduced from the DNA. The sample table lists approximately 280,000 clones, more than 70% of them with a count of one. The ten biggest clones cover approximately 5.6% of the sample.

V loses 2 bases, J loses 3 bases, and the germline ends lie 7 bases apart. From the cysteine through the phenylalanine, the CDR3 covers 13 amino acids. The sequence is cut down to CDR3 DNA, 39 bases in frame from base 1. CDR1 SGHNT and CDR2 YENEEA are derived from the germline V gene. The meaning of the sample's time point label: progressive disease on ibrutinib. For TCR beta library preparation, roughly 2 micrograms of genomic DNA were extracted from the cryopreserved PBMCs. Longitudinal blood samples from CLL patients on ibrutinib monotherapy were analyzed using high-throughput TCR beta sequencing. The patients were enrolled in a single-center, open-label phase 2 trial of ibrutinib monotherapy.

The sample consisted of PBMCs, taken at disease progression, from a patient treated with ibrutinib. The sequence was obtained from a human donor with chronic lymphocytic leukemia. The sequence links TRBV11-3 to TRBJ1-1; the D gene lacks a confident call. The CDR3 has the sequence CASSLTTDTEAFF. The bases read TGTGCCAGCAGCTTAACTACGGACACTGAAGCTTTCTTT.